These 27 T cell receptor beta chains came from one sample sequenced in a study of breast tumors, draining lymph nodes, adjacent tissues. Samples came from axillary lymph nodes draining the breast cancer. TCRdb itself ran the multiplex PCR reads through MiXCR, one entry per CDR3 protein. The profile shows over 70,000 distinct CDR3 sequences, roughly 29% of them singletons. The specimen sequenced was axillary lymph node tissue. The receptors derive from a female donor with breast cancer. Some clones in this sample may be carry-over from other donors' samples.

Comment on this clonotype: This may stem from a read error, because a much larger clone lies one nucleotide away. The rearrangement links TRBV5-5 to TRBJ2-7, with TRBD2 matching 8 bases. The CDR3 is 16 amino acids. J lost 3 bases, V lost 4 bases, and 12 bases had no gene match. Germline CDR1 and CDR2: SGHKS and YYEKEE (reference sequence). The CDR3 DNA sequence: TGTGCCAGCAGCAAAGAGCCGGGACTAGAGCGCTACGAGCAGTACTTC. Amino acid sequence: CASSKEPGLERYEQYF.

Comment on this clonotype: A read error may be the cause here, since a much bigger clone is one base away. The V gene is TRBV3-1, the J gene TRBJ2-5; unclear D gene. The CDR3 loop spans 17 amino acids. Germline V gene lookup returns CDR1 LGHDT and CDR2 YNNKEL (reference sequence). CDR3 in amino acids: CASSLRVDPHHKEAQYF. DNA of the CDR3: TGTGCCAGCAGCCTCCGAGTCGATCCACACCACAAAGAGGCCCAGTACTTC.

The V call is TRBV6-2 or TRBV6-3, the J call TRBJ1-1; D not certain. Germline loops: CDR1 MNHEY, CDR2 SVGEGT. This CDR3 is built from 15 residues. The V end lost 4 bases, the J end lost 1 base, and 13 bases lay between the germline ends. The CDR3 nucleotides read TGTGCCAGCAGTTGGTTACGCGGTACGAACACTGAAGCTTTCTTT. Residues: CASSWLRGTNTEAFF.

With respect to this clonotype: A much larger clone is a single base away; this may be a read error. CDR3 region: CASPPERKNEQFF. The CDR3 nucleotides read TGTGCCAGCCCCCCAGAGCGGAAAAATGAGCAGTTCTTC. The rearrangement uses TRBV6-1 and TRBJ2-1; D is possibly TRBD2 (5 bases). Trimming cost V 8 bases and J 7 bases, with 15 bases left between them. The germline gives CDR1 MNHNS, CDR2 SASEGT. The CDR3 extends over 13 amino acids.

This clonotype was observed at least ten times. The CDR3 reads CASSIASGSNEKLFF. For the CDR3, the DNA is TGTGCCAGTAGTATAGCTTCAGGGTCGAATGAAAAACTGTTTTTT. The chain recombines TRBV19 with TRBJ1-4; D is perhaps TRBD1 (5 bases). Germline values: CDR1 LNHDA, CDR2 SQIVND (reference sequence). This CDR3 spans 15 amino acids. V lost 1 base and J 5 bases, leaving 11 bases between the germline ends.

This rearrangement joins TRBV12-3 or TRBV12-4 to TRBJ2-7; 9 bases agree with TRBD2. The length of the CDR3 is 14 residues. J was trimmed by 8 bases and V by 6 bases; bases with no gene match: 11. This chain's CDR3 is CASSQTGTSTQQYF. CDR3 coding DNA: TGTGCCAGCAGCCAAACCGGGACTAGCACTCAGCAGTACTTC.

This clonotype was found once. The V and J genes are TRBV18 and TRBJ2-1; 10 bases map to TRBD2. With 1 base clipped from V and 3 bases from J, the junction kept 3 bases outside the gene matches. CDR1 and CDR2 (germline): KGHSH, LQKENI. The length of the CDR3 is 16 residues. The CDR3 here is CASSPQPSGSYNEQFF. The CDR3 nucleotides are TGTGCCAGCTCACCACAGCCTAGCGGGAGCTACAATGAGCAGTTCTTC.

In this sample, this clonotype turned up many times. As DNA, the CDR3 is TGTGCCAGCAGTTTAATGACTAGGTACGAGCAGTACTTC. Its protein is CASSLMTRYEQYF. V and J are TRBV2 and TRBJ2-7; tentatively, D is TRBD2 (6 bases). The CDR3 loop spans 13 amino acids. Trimming removed 5 bases from V and 4 bases from J, with 12 bases in between. Germline CDR1 reads SNHLY; CDR2 reads FYNNEI.

This clonotype has a count of ten or more. The rearrangement joins TRBV2 to TRBJ2-2, with D possibly TRBD1 on 6 matching bases. The V end lost 6 bases, the J end lost 3 bases, and 11 bases lay between the germline ends. Germline loops: CDR1 SNHLY, CDR2 FYNNEI. This CDR3 comprises 14 residues. CDR3 amino acids: CASREQGHTGELFF. The CDR3 DNA reads TGTGCCAGCAGAGAACAGGGACACACCGGGGAGCTGTTTTTT.

This clonotype was seen many times. This rearrangement joins TRBV11-3 to TRBJ2-3, with a weak D call TRBD2 (5 bases). Looked up from germline, CDR1 is SGHNT and CDR2 is YENEEA. The CDR3 is 16 amino acids. Trimming left V 1 base short and J 1 base short, with 12 bases between. CDR3 in DNA: TGTGCCAGCAGCTTAGTAGGCGGAGGAGGCACAGATACGCAGTATTTT. It specifies CASSLVGGGGTDTQYF.

This clonotype was seen ten or more times. The chain is built from TRBV20-1 and TRBJ2-1, with 8 bases that match TRBD2. In germline, CDR1 is DFQATT, CDR2 SNEGSKA (reference sequence). CDR3 length: 18 residues. The trim removed 1 base at V and 9 bases at J, leaving 20 bases unmatched. The CDR3 DNA follows: TGCAGTGCTAGAGTATCCCCGTTAGTGAGCGGGAGAAGAGGTGAGCAGTTCTTC. Translation: CSARVSPLVSGRRGEQFF.

This clonotype has ten or more counts. This chain joins TRBV4-1 and TRBJ2-7; possibly TRBD1 or TRBD2 for D (6 bases each). The CDR3 is made up of 18 amino acids. The germline CDR1 and CDR2 sequences are MGHRA and YSYEKL. Trimming removed 6 bases from V and 2 bases from J, with 26 bases in between. The CDR3 DNA follows: TGCGCCAGCAGGGACCCCGCCCTGGGGGGCCCACGCACCTACGAGCAGTACTTC. As protein: CASRDPALGGPRTYEQYF.

This clonotype was seen at least ten times. The gene calls are TRBV5-6 and TRBJ2-3; 9 bases line up with TRBD1. Germline loops: CDR1 SGHDT, CDR2 YYEEEE. V lost 4 bases, J lost 5 bases, and 5 bases stayed unmatched. The CDR3 length is 14 residues. CDR3 region: CASSGGTGRDTQYF. Written as DNA, the CDR3 is TGTGCCAGCAGCGGTGGGACAGGGAGAGATACGCAGTATTTT.

The table lists this clonotype with many counts. The chain is built from TRBV4-3 and TRBJ1-2; no clear D gene. Looked up from germline, CDR1 is LGHNA and CDR2 is YSLEER. The length of the CDR3 is 14 residues. Between the trimmed V and J ends, which lost 1 base and 8 bases, there was a span of 14 bases. CDR3 nucleotides: TGCGCCAGCAGCCAAGTTCTCGGCAACTTGGGCTACACCTTC. Translation gives CASSQVLGNLGYTF.

The table lists this clonotype with many counts. The rearrangement joins TRBV9 to TRBJ2-2, with TRBD2 matching over 11 bases. V shed 3 bases, J shed 0 bases, and the junction held 4 bases outside the gene matches. Germline lookup yields CDR1 SGDLS and CDR2 YYNGEE. The CDR3 runs to 17 residues. The CDR3 region has the DNA TGTGCCAGCAGCGCACTAGCGGGAGCCCCGAACACCGGGGAGCTGTTTTTT. It translates to CASSALAGAPNTGELFF.

V usage is TRBV5-4 and J usage is TRBJ2-1, with D possibly being TRBD1 (5 bases). There are 14 residues in the CDR3. V lost 0 bases, J lost 6 bases, and 10 bases lay in between. The germline V gene has CDR1 SGHNT and CDR2 YYREEE (reference sequence). CDR3 sequence (DNA): TGTGCCAGCAGCTTGGGGGGCCTCCCCAATGAGCAGTTCTTC. Its translation is CASSLGGLPNEQFF.

The chain links TRBV5-5 to TRBJ2-2; no clear D. The CDR3 consists of 11 residues. The V and J ends lost 2 bases and 9 bases respectively, with 5 bases between them. The germline CDR1 and CDR2 sequences are SGHKS and YYEKEE (reference sequence). CDR3 nucleotide sequence: TGTGCCAGCAGCTTTAACTGGGAGCTGTTTTTT. This encodes CASSFNWELFF.

This clonotype appeared many times. The V call is TRBV7-6, the J call TRBJ1-4; D is possibly TRBD1 (5 bases). V shed 0 bases and J shed 8 bases, with 19 bases lying between them. The CDR3 is 17 residues long. CDR1 and CDR2 from the germline V gene are SGHVS and FNYEAQ. The CDR3 DNA is TGTGCCAGCAGCTTAGCCCTTGCCCAGGGCGGGAGCGAAAAACTGTTTTTT. It encodes CASSLALAQGGSEKLFF.

V is TRBV5-6 and J is TRBJ2-2; no reliable D call. The ends were cut back, 4 bases at V and 6 bases at J, with 16 bases in the middle. The CDR3 extends over 15 amino acids. Germline V CDR1 and CDR2: SGHDT, YYEEEE. The chain's CDR3 is CASSRYRPAAGELFF. In DNA form, the CDR3 reads TGTGCCAGCAGCCGATACCGACCAGCCGCCGGGGAGCTGTTTTTT.

This clonotype showed up many times. One junction end does not reproduce the germline sequence, and a read error may be involved. The chain couples TRBV2 to TRBJ2-7, with 7 bases identical to TRBD1. The CDR3 contains 14 residues. The germline CDR1 and CDR2 sequences are SNHLY and FYNNEI. CDR3 in DNA: TGTGCCAGCAGTCCTCGTTCTGTCGGAGACAGGGCTTTCTTC. Translating it yields CASSPRSVGDRAFF.

The chain couples TRBV2 to TRBJ2-7; weak D call: TRBD1 (6 bases). The V and J ends lost 8 bases and 6 bases respectively, with 17 bases between them. Germline assignment: CDR1 SNHLY and CDR2 FYNNEI. The CDR3 totals 13 residues. This CDR3 reads CASQQGARREQYF. The CDR3 DNA is TGTGCCAGCCAACAGGGTGCTAGGCGCGAGCAGTACTTC.

In its sample, this clonotype was seen many times. This chain links TRBV10-3 with TRBJ2-7; TRBD2 agrees at 9 bases. Unmatched junction bases numbered 7, after V lost 6 bases and J lost 1 base. Per the germline V gene, CDR1 is ENHRY and CDR2 is SYGVKD. The CDR3 extends over 15 amino acids. CDR3 coding DNA: TGTGCCATCAGATACGCCCTAGCGGGGTCCTACGAGCAGTACTTC. Protein sequence: CAIRYALAGSYEQYF.

As regards this clonotype: The final CDR3 position lacks the conserved phenylalanine or tryptophan, pointing to a likely read error. The chain joins TRBV7-2 to TRBJ2-3, with D possibly being TRBD2 (6 bases). The CDR3 sequence is 14 residues long. The ends were cut back, 2 bases at V and 8 bases at J, with 14 bases in the middle. Germline CDR1 reads SGHTA; CDR2 reads FQGNSA. CDR3 residues: CASSLSTSSGTQYL. The DNA for the CDR3 is TGTGCCAGCAGCTTATCGACTAGTTCAGGTACGCAGTATCTT.

As regards this clonotype: The CDR3 ends on some other residue instead of the conserved phenylalanine or tryptophan, so this is likely a read error. The DNA is left out, because the CDR3 cannot be placed on it with certainty; the CDR3 is given as TCRdb lists it. The chain joins TRBV5-4 to TRBJ2-5; TRBD1 is the table's D call and was not checked against the DNA. Germline values: CDR1 SGHNT, CDR2 YYREEE (reference sequence). The CDR3 spans 15 amino acids, including both terminal residues. This CDR3 is CASSLPGGDSYTFGS.

This clonotype was seen at least ten times. CDR3 residues: CASSFGEYSGYTF. As DNA, the CDR3 is TGTGCCAGCAGTTTTGGGGAGTATAGTGGCTACACCTTC. The chain employs TRBV7-2 and TRBJ1-2; D not resolved. V dropped 6 bases and J dropped 7 bases, with 15 bases sitting between them. Germline V gene lookup returns CDR1 SGHTA and CDR2 FQGNSA. The CDR3 runs to 13 residues.

This clonotype has only a few counts. The rearrangement links TRBV5-1 to TRBJ1-1; D may be TRBD1 (5 bases). Germline-derived CDR1 and CDR2 are SGHRS and YFSETQ. The CDR3 sequence is 14 residues long. Between the trimmed V and J ends, which lost 1 base and 8 bases, there was a span of 15 bases. The CDR3 region is CASSLFFGGAEAFF. CDR3 nucleotide sequence: TGCGCCAGCAGCTTGTTTTTTGGCGGGGCGGAAGCTTTCTTT.

This clonotype was observed a few times. The rearrangement uses TRBV12-3 or TRBV12-4 and TRBJ1-1, with a possible D match to TRBD1 (5 bases). Trimming shortened V by 6 bases and J by 6 bases, and 8 bases separated the two germline ends. The CDR3 totals 11 residues. The CDR3 reads CASSRGAEAFF. The CDR3 coding sequence is TGTGCCAGCAGCCGAGGGGCTGAAGCTTTCTTT.